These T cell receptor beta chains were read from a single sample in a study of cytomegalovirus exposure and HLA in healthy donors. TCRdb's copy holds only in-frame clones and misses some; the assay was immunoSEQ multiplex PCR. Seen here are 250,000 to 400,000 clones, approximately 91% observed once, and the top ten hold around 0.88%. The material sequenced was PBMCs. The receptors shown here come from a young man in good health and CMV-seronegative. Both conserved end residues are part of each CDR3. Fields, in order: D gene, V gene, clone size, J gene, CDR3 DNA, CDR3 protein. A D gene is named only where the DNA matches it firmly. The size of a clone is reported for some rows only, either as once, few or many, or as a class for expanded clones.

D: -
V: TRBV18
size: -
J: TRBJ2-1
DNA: TGTGCCAGCTCACCTCTCCCAGGGCTCAATGAGCAGTTCTTC
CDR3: CASSPLPGLNEQFF

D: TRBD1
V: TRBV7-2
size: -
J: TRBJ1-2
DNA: TGTGCCAGCAGCACCAGGGGGAACTATGGCTACACCTTC
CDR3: CASSTRGNYGYTF

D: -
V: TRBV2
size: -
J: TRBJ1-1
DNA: TGTGCCAGCAGTGAAGAAGCAGGGTACCTTAACACTGAAGCTTTCTTT
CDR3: CASSEEAGYLNTEAFF

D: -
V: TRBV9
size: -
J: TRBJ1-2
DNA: TGTGCCAGCAGCGTAGACCAGGGTTTGAATGGCTACACCTTC
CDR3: CASSVDQGLNGYTF

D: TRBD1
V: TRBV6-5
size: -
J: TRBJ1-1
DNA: TGTGCCAGCAGTTCCGGGACAGGGGGCTGGGGCACTGAAGCTTTCTTT
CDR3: CASSSGTGGWGTEAFF

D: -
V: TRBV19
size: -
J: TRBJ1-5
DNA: TGTGCCAGTAGTATTACCGGGGGTAGCAATCAGCCCCAGCATTTT
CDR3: CASSITGGSNQPQHF

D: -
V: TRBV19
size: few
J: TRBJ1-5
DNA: TGTGCCAGTGGGCAGGGACATAGACTCAATCAGCCCCAGCATTTT
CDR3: CASGQGHRLNQPQHF

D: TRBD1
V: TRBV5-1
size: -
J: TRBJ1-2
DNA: TGCGCCAGCAGCTTCCCCGGGACAGGGAGTAATGGCTACACCTTC
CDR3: CASSFPGTGSNGYTF

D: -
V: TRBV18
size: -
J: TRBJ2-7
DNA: TGTGCCAGCTCACCCGGACTGGATTCCTACGAGCAGTACTTC
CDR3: CASSPGLDSYEQYF

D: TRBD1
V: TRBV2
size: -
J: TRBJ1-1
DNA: TGTGCCAGCAGTTGGGACAGGACCCATGCTTTCTTT
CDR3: CASSWDRTHAFF

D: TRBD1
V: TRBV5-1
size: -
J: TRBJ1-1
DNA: TGCGCCAGCAGCGAAAGGGACAGGGGGCGGTACACTGAAGCTTTCTTT
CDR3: CASSERDRGRYTEAFF

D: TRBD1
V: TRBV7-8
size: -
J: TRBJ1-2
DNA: TGTGCCAGCAGCTTAGCAAGACAGGGGTTGCATGGCTACACCTTC
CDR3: CASSLARQGLHGYTF

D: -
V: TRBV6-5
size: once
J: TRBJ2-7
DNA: TGTGCCAGCAGTTATTCGCAGGACTCCTACGAGCAGTACTTC
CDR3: CASSYSQDSYEQYF

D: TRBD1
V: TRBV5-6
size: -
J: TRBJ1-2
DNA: TGTGCCAGCAGACGACAGGGGGAGGGCTATGGCTACACCTTC
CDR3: CASRRQGEGYGYTF

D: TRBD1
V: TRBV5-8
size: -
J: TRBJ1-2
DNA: TGTGCCAGCAGCTTGCCGCCAGGGGGTCCTTTTAACTATGGCTACACCTTC
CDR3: CASSLPPGGPFNYGYTF

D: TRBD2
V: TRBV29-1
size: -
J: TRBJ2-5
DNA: TGCAGCGTTGTGCTCTCGGGGGGGCTTAGAGTGACCCAGTACTTC
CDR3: CSVVLSGGLRVTQYF

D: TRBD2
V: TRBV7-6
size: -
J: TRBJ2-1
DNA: TGTGCCAGCAGCTTAGTGTGGCGGGGGGGTGTGCATGAGCAGTTCTTC
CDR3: CASSLVWRGGVHEQFF

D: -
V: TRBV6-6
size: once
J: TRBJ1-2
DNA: TGTGCCAGCAGCAACTCGAAAACTAACTATGGCTACACCTTC
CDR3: CASSNSKTNYGYTF

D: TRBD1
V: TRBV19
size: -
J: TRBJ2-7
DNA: TGTGCCAGTAGTTTTGGAGACAGGGCGGCCTACGAGCAGTACTTC
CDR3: CASSFGDRAAYEQYF

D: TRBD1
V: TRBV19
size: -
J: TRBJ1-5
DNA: TGTGCCAGTAGTAAAACTGGACAGGGCGGAGAGCCCCAGCATTTT
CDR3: CASSKTGQGGEPQHF

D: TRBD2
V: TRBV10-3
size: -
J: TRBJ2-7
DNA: TGTGCCATCAGTGATGGACTAGCAAGTAGCTCCTACGAGCAGTACTTC
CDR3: CAISDGLASSSYEQYF

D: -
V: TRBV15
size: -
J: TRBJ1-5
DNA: TGTGCCACCAGCACTGGTCGACTTCTTGAAGGTCAGCCCCAGCATTTT
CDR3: CATSTGRLLEGQPQHF

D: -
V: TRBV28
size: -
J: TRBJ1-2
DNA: TGTGCCAGCAGTCTAGACGGGAAGTATGGCTACACCTTC
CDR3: CASSLDGKYGYTF

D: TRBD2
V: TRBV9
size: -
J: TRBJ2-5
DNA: TGTGCCAGCAGCGTAGTTGGTAGCGGGGAGCATGAGACCCAGTACTTC
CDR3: CASSVVGSGEHETQYF

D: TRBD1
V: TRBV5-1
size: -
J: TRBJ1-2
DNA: TGCGCCAGCAGCTCAGGACAGGGCAACTATGGCTACACCTTC
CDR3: CASSSGQGNYGYTF

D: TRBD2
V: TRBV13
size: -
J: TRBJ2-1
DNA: TGTGCCAGCAGCAAGGGACTAAGGAGTGGGAATGAGCAGTTCTTC
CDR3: CASSKGLRSGNEQFF

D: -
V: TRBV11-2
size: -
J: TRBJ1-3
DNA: TGTGCCAGCAGCTCGGAGCCGTCGGGAAACACCATATATTTT
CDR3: CASSSEPSGNTIYF

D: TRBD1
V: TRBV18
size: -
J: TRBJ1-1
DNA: TGTGCCAGCCAGACAGGGGGTGTCACTGAAGCTTTCTTT
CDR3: CASQTGGVTEAFF

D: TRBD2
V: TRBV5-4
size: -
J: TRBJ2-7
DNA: TGTGCCAGCAGCTTGACGCGACTAGCGGGGGGACTACGCGACGAGCAGTACTTC
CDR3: CASSLTRLAGGLRDEQYF

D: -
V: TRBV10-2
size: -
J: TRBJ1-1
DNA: TGCGCCAGCAGTGAGTCGACGGGGGGCGCTGAAGCTTTCTTT
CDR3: CASSESTGGAEAFF

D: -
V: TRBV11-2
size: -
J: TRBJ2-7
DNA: TGTGCCAGCAGCTTAGATAGGGGAGAGCAGTACTTC
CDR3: CASSLDRGEQYF

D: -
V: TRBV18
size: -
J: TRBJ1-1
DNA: TGTGCCAGCTCACTCACGGGGGAGTTCACTGAAGCTTTCTTT
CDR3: CASSLTGEFTEAFF

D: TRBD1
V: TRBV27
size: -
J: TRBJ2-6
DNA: TGTGCCAGCAGGATGACAGGGGCCCTCTCTGGGGCCAACGTCCTGACTTTC
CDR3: CASRMTGALSGANVLTF

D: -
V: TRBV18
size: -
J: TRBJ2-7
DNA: TGTGCCAGCTCACCAATCGTGAGCTCCTACGAGCAGTACTTC
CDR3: CASSPIVSSYEQYF

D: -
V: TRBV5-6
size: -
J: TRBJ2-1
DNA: TGTGCCAGCAGCTCTGTTAGGAGAGGCGCGAATGAGCAGTTCTTC
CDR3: CASSSVRRGANEQFF

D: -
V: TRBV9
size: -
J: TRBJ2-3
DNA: TGTGCCAGCAGCGTTTACATCTCACCTAGCACAGATACGCAGTATTTT
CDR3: CASSVYISPSTDTQYF

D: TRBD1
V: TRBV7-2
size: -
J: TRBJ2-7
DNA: TGTGCCAGCAGCTTAGCTTCTGGGACAGGGGCTACCTACGAGCAGTACTTC
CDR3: CASSLASGTGATYEQYF

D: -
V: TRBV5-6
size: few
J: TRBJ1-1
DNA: TGTGCCAGCAGCTTCTTGGGCCGGGACATGAACACTGAAGCTTTCTTT
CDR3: CASSFLGRDMNTEAFF

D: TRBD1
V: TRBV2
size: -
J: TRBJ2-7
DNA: TGTGCCAACAAAGGGGGGACAGGGGGCTACGAGCAGTACTTC
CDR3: CANKGGTGGYEQYF

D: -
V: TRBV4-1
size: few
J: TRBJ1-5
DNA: TGCGCCAGCAGCCAAGATCCCAGTTTCAATCAGCCCCAGCATTTT
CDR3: CASSQDPSFNQPQHF

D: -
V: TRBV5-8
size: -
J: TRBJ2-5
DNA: TGTGCCAGCGGTCCCCAGGGCCTCGCTCAAGAGACCCAGTACTTC
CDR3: CASGPQGLAQETQYF